These T cell receptor beta chains were read from a single sample in a study of a mutant IDH1 vaccine in newly diagnosed glioma. Sequencing was performed with immunoSEQ multiplex PCR; in TCRdb, only in-frame clones are kept and a portion is missing. The sample includes around 37,000 clones, 80% to 95% of them seen just once. Sequencing used PBMCs, obtained from a glioma patient treated with radiotherapy, temozolomide or both. Every receptor here comes from a man aged 18-30 years with glioma. Both conserved end residues are part of each CDR3. Fields, in order: D gene, clone size, V gene, J gene, CDR3 protein, CDR3 DNA. D genes are given only for firm matches. The size of a clone is reported for some rows only, either as once, few or many, or as a class for expanded clones.

d_call: NA; clone_size: NA; v_call: TRBV18; j_call: TRBJ1-1; cdr3_aa: CASTEETMNTEAFF; cdr3_nt: TGTGCCAGCACAGAGGAGACAATGAACACTGAAGCTTTCTTT
d_call: NA; clone_size: NA; v_call: TRBV18; j_call: TRBJ1-6; cdr3_aa: CASSPQVGAESPLHF; cdr3_nt: TGTGCCAGCTCACCACAGGTGGGCGCGGAGTCACCCCTCCACTTT
d_call: NA; clone_size: NA; v_call: TRBV28; j_call: TRBJ2-5; cdr3_aa: CASTSWTEGETQYF; cdr3_nt: TGTGCCAGCACCTCTTGGACAGAAGGGGAGACCCAGTACTTC
d_call: TRBD1; clone_size: once; v_call: TRBV2; j_call: TRBJ2-1; cdr3_aa: CASSPGQGLNEQFF; cdr3_nt: TGTGCCAGCAGCCCGGGACAGGGTTTGAATGAGCAGTTCTTC
d_call: TRBD2; clone_size: NA; v_call: TRBV7-2; j_call: TRBJ2-5; cdr3_aa: CASSPGLAGGIQETQYF; cdr3_nt: TGTGCCAGCAGCCCCGGACTAGCGGGAGGGATCCAAGAGACCCAGTACTTC
d_call: TRBD2; clone_size: NA; v_call: TRBV30; j_call: TRBJ2-7; cdr3_aa: CAWGRLASEQYF; cdr3_nt: TGTGCCTGGGGCCGACTAGCGTCGGAGCAGTACTTC
d_call: TRBD1; clone_size: once; v_call: TRBV2; j_call: TRBJ1-2; cdr3_aa: CASEDRENYGYTF; cdr3_nt: TGTGCCAGCGAGGACAGGGAGAACTATGGCTACACCTTC
d_call: NA; clone_size: NA; v_call: TRBV28; j_call: TRBJ1-5; cdr3_aa: CASRGRSNQPQHF; cdr3_nt: TGTGCCAGCAGGGGACGGAGCAATCAGCCCCAGCATTTT
d_call: NA; clone_size: NA; v_call: TRBV4-1; j_call: TRBJ2-7; cdr3_aa: CASSQRGESTYEQYF; cdr3_nt: TGCGCCAGCAGCCAAAGGGGGGAATCCACCTACGAGCAGTACTTC
d_call: NA; clone_size: NA; v_call: TRBV5-1; j_call: TRBJ2-5; cdr3_aa: CASSLTPAEETQYF; cdr3_nt: TGCGCCAGCAGCTTGACCCCGGCGGAGGAGACCCAGTACTTC
d_call: NA; clone_size: NA; v_call: TRBV27; j_call: TRBJ1-3; cdr3_aa: CASSLSVGTVGNTIYF; cdr3_nt: TGTGCCAGCAGTTTATCAGTCGGGACCGTGGGAAACACCATATATTTT
d_call: NA; clone_size: few; v_call: TRBV7-3; j_call: TRBJ1-1; cdr3_aa: CASRLDGRNTEAFF; cdr3_nt: TGTGCCAGCAGACTTGACGGGCGGAACACTGAAGCTTTCTTT
d_call: NA; clone_size: NA; v_call: TRBV6-6; j_call: TRBJ1-1; cdr3_aa: CASRNPNGNTEAFF; cdr3_nt: TGTGCCAGCAGAAACCCTAATGGTAACACTGAAGCTTTCTTT
d_call: TRBD1; clone_size: few; v_call: TRBV9; j_call: TRBJ2-7; cdr3_aa: CASSVGVGTVYEQYF; cdr3_nt: TGTGCCAGCAGCGTAGGGGTGGGGACAGTATACGAGCAGTACTTC
d_call: TRBD1; clone_size: NA; v_call: TRBV27; j_call: TRBJ1-1; cdr3_aa: CASRTGDIGEAFF; cdr3_nt: TGTGCCAGCAGGACAGGGGATATAGGTGAAGCTTTCTTT
d_call: TRBD2; clone_size: NA; v_call: TRBV27; j_call: TRBJ2-7; cdr3_aa: CASSRREGSYEQYF; cdr3_nt: TGTGCCAGCAGTCGGCGGGAGGGCTCCTACGAGCAGTACTTC
d_call: NA; clone_size: NA; v_call: TRBV28; j_call: TRBJ2-1; cdr3_aa: CASTESLSYNEQFF; cdr3_nt: TGTGCCAGCACAGAGTCCCTCTCCTACAATGAGCAGTTCTTC
d_call: NA; clone_size: NA; v_call: TRBV5-1; j_call: TRBJ1-2; cdr3_aa: CASSPGNYGYTF; cdr3_nt: TGCGCCAGCAGCCCAGGGAACTATGGCTACACCTTC
d_call: NA; clone_size: NA; v_call: TRBV2; j_call: TRBJ2-7; cdr3_aa: CASSEVGNRSEQYF; cdr3_nt: TGTGCCAGCAGTGAAGTAGGTAACCGGAGCGAGCAGTACTTC
d_call: NA; clone_size: NA; v_call: TRBV23-1; j_call: TRBJ1-5; cdr3_aa: CASKRGGGDQPQHF; cdr3_nt: TGCGCCAGCAAACGCGGGGGGGGCGATCAGCCCCAGCATTTT
d_call: TRBD2; clone_size: NA; v_call: TRBV4-1; j_call: TRBJ2-7; cdr3_aa: CASSLGAGLGSYEQYF; cdr3_nt: TGCGCCAGCAGCCTCGGGGCGGGACTAGGCTCCTACGAGCAGTACTTC
d_call: NA; clone_size: NA; v_call: TRBV28; j_call: TRBJ1-2; cdr3_aa: CASSATRGTNYGYTF; cdr3_nt: TGTGCCAGCAGTGCCACCCGTGGCACTAACTATGGCTACACCTTC
d_call: TRBD1; clone_size: NA; v_call: TRBV5-6; j_call: TRBJ1-3; cdr3_aa: CASSSSRDRLWDSGNTIYF; cdr3_nt: TGTGCCAGCAGCTCCTCCCGGGACAGGCTTTGGGACTCTGGAAACACCATATATTTT
d_call: NA; clone_size: NA; v_call: TRBV4-2; j_call: TRBJ1-1; cdr3_aa: CASSDPGTENTEAFF; cdr3_nt: TGTGCCAGCAGTGACCCGGGGACGGAGAACACTGAAGCTTTCTTT
d_call: NA; clone_size: NA; v_call: TRBV10-3; j_call: TRBJ1-2; cdr3_aa: CAISESVGYGYTF; cdr3_nt: TGTGCCATCAGTGAGTCGGTTGGCTATGGCTACACCTTC
d_call: TRBD1; clone_size: NA; v_call: TRBV4-1; j_call: TRBJ1-1; cdr3_aa: CASSATGVNTEAFF; cdr3_nt: TGCGCCAGCAGCGCGACAGGGGTGAACACTGAAGCTTTCTTT
d_call: NA; clone_size: NA; v_call: TRBV9; j_call: TRBJ2-1; cdr3_aa: CASSVATRWGNNEQFF; cdr3_nt: TGTGCCAGCAGCGTCGCAACTAGGTGGGGAAACAATGAGCAGTTCTTC